This passage covers 10 T cell receptor beta chains from one sample sequenced in a study of cytomegalovirus exposure and HLA in healthy donors. PCR employed 60 Vbeta and 13 Jbeta primers. Profiled with immunoSEQ multiplex PCR; TCRdb holds only in-frame clones, not every one. The sample has around 88,000 clones; roughly 73% are singletons. The sample was PBMCs. These receptors all come from a man in his fifties in good health and CMV-seropositive.

This clone was counted only a few times. The chain joins TRBV5-4 to TRBJ2-7; possible D gene TRBD1, 6 bases. Trimming took 1 base from V and 4 from J, leaving 18 bases between them. This CDR3 has 16 residues. Germline V lookup: CDR1 SGHNT, CDR2 YYREEE (reference sequence). CDR3 DNA sequence: TGTGCCAGCAGCTTGTTCTCACAGGGACGACGATACGAGCAGTACTTC. Translated, it gives CASSLFSQGRRYEQYF.

This clone was recorded a few times. The chain carries TRBV11-2 and TRBJ2-1; 13 bases are shared with TRBD2. V dropped 2 bases and J dropped 6; count of bases not matched to a gene: 1. Germline loops: CDR1 SGHAT, CDR2 FQNNGV. This CDR3 is 15 amino acids long. CDR3 sequence (DNA): TGTGCCAGCAGCTTAAGACTAGCGGGGGGCAATGAGCAGTTCTTC. It translates to CASSLRLAGGNEQFF.

The J gene is TRBJ2-5, the V gene TRBV29-1; 10 nucleotides match TRBD1. CDR1 SQVTM and CDR2 ANQGSEA come from the germline V gene. V trimming: 7 bases; J trimming: 4 bases; junction bases outside the gene matches: 3. The CDR3 has 12 residues. The CDR3 DNA follows: TGCAGCGCGACAGGGGGCAGAGAGACCCAGTACTTC. Its translation: CSATGGRETQYF.

The chain employs TRBV6-5 and TRBJ2-7, with 7 bases that match TRBD1. The CDR3 spans 16 residues. Unmatched junction bases numbered 9, after V lost 0 bases and J lost 4 bases. Germline CDR1 reads MNHEY; CDR2 reads SVGAGI. The CDR3 spells CASSYSGQVKRYEQYF. The CDR3 DNA is TGTGCCAGCAGTTACTCCGGACAGGTCAAGCGGTACGAGCAGTACTTC.

The table lists this clone with a few counts. This rearrangement joins TRBV5-4 to TRBJ2-3; a possible D gene is TRBD2 (5 bases). The CDR3 has 12 amino acids. V lost 0 bases and J 6 bases, leaving 5 bases between the germline ends. The germline CDR1 and CDR2 sequences are SGHNT and YYREEE (reference sequence). The CDR3 DNA reads as TGTGCCAGCAGCTTGGCGGGGGATACGCAGTATTTT. Encoded protein: CASSLAGDTQYF.

V gene TRBV6-5 combines with J gene TRBJ2-7; D is possibly TRBD1 (5 bases). Germline CDR1 reads MNHEY; CDR2 reads SVGAGI. V was pared by 10 bases and J by 0 bases, with 10 bases between. The CDR3 has 12 residues. Here the CDR3 DNA reads TGTGCCACCACAGGTACCTCCTACGAGCAGTACTTC. Translated: CATTGTSYEQYF.

The chain carries TRBV4-2 and TRBJ1-4; tentative D call: TRBD1 (6 bases). Germline CDR1 and CDR2: LGHNA and YNFKEQ. The ends were cut back, 0 bases at V and 1 base at J, with 15 bases in the middle. The CDR3 sequence is 18 residues long. In DNA, the CDR3 is TGTGCCAGCAGCCAAGAAAGAGGGGGAGGGGTAACTAATGAAAAACTGTTTTTT. Protein product: CASSQERGGGVTNEKLFF.

The J gene is TRBJ1-1, the V gene TRBV9, with D possibly TRBD1 on 6 matching bases. Trimming left V 4 bases short and J 4 bases short, with 14 bases between. Germline CDR1 and CDR2: SGDLS and YYNGEE. The CDR3 covers 14 residues. The chain's CDR3 is CASSPRGGLTEAFF. In nucleotides, the CDR3 is TGTGCCAGCAGCCCGCGGGGGGGCCTCACTGAAGCTTTCTTT.

V is TRBV9 and J is TRBJ1-1; D uncertain. This CDR3 is built from 13 residues. The germline CDR1 and CDR2 sequences are SGDLS and YYNGEE. V shed 0 bases and J shed 6 bases, with 9 bases lying between them. CDR3 nucleotide sequence: TGTGCCAGCAGCGTAGGCTCCCGGTCTGAAGCTTTCTTT. It yields the protein CASSVGSRSEAFF.

In its sample, this clone was seen a few times. The J gene is TRBJ1-4, the V gene TRBV7-9, with no clear D. V was cut by 5 bases and J by 5 bases, with 9 bases left in between. Germline assignment: CDR1 SEHNR and CDR2 FQNEAQ (reference sequence). This CDR3 comprises 13 residues. In DNA, the CDR3 is TGTGCCAGCAGCCCCCGAGGGAATGAAAAACTGTTTTTT. Translating it yields CASSPRGNEKLFF.